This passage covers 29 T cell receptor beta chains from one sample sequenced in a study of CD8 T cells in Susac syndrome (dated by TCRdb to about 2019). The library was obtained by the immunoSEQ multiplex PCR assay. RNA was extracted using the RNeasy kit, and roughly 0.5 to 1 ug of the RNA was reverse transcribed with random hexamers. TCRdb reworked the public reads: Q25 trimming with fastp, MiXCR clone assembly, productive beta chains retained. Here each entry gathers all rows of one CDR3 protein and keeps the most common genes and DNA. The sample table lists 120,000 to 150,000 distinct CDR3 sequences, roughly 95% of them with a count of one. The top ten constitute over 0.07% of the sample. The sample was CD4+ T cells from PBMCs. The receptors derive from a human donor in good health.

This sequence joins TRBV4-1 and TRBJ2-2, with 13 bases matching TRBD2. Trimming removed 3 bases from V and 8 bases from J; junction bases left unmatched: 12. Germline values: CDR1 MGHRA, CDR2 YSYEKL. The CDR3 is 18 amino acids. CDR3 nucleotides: TGCGCCAGCAGCCATTCAAGGGGACTAGCGGGACCCGGAGGGGAGCTGTTTTTT. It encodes CASSHSRGLAGPGGELFF.

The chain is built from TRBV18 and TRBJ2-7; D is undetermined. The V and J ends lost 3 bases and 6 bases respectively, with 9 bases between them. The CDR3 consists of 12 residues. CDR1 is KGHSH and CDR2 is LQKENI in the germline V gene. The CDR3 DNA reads TGTGCCAGCTCACCCACCAATTTCGAGCAGTACTTC. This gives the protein CASSPTNFEQYF.

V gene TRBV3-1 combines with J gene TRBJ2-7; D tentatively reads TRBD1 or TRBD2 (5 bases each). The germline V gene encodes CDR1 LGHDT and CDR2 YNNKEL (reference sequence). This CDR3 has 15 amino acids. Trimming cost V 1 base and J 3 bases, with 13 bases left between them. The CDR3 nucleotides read TGTGCCAGCAGCCAAGGGGGCGAGGGTTACTACGAGCAGTACTTC. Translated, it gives CASSQGGEGYYEQYF.

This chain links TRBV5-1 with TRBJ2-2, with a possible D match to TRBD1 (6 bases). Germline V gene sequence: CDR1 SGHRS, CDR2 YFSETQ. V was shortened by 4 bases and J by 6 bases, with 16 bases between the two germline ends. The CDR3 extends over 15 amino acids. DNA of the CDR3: TGCGCCAGCAGCCTCGCAAACAGGGCTTCCGGGGAGCTGTTTTTT. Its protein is CASSLANRASGELFF.

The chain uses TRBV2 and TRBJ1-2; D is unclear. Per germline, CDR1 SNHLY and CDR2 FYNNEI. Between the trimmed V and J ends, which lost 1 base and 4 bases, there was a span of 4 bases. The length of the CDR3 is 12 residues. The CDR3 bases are TGTGCCAGCAGTGAAGTCAGCTATGGCTACACCTTC. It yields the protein CASSEVSYGYTF.

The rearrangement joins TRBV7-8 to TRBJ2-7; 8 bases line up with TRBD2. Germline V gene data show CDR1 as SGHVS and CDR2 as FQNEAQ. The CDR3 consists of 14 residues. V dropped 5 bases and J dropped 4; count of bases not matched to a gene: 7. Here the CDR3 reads CASSSLGTRYEQYF. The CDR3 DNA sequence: TGTGCCAGCAGCAGCCTCGGGACTAGATACGAGCAGTACTTC.

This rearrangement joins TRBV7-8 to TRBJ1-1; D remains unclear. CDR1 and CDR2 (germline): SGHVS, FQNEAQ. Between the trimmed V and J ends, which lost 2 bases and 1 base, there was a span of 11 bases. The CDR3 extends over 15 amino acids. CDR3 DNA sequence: TGTGCCAGCAGCTTATTAGAAGTAGCGAACACTGAAGCTTTCTTT. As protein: CASSLLEVANTEAFF.

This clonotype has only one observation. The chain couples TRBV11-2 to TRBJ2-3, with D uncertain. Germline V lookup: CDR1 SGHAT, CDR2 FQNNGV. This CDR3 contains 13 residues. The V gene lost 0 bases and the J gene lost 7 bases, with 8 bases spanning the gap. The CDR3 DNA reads TGTGCCAGCAGCTTAGATACGCTGAATACGCAGTATTTT. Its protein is CASSLDTLNTQYF.

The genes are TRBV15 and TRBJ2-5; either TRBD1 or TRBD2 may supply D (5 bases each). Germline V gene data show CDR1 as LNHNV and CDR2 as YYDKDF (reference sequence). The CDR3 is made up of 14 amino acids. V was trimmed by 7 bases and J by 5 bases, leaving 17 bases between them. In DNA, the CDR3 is TGTGCCACCACCAATGGGGCGGGTTGGGAGACCCAGTACTTC. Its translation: CATTNGAGWETQYF.

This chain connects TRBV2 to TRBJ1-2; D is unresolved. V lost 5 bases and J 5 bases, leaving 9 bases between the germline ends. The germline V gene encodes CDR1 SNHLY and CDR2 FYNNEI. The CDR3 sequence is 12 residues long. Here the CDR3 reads CASSLQRYGYTF. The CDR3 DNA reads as TGTGCCAGCAGTCTCCAGAGATATGGCTACACCTTC.

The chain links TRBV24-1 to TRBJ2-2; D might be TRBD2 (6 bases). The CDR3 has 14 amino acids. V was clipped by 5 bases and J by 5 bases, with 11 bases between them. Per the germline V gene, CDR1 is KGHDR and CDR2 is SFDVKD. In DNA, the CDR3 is TGTGCCACCAGTGGGCCAGGGAGGACCGGGGAGCTGTTTTTT. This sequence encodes CATSGPGRTGELFF.

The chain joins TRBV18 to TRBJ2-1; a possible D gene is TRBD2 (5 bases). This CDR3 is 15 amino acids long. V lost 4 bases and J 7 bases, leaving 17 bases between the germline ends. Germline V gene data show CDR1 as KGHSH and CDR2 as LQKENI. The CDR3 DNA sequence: TGTGCCAGCTCACTAATGCACAAGCGGAGTAATGAGCAGTTCTTC. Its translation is CASSLMHKRSNEQFF.

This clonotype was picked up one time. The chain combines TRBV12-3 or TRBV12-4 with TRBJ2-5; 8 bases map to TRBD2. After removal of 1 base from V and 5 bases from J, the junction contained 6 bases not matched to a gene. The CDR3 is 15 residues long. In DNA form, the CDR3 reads TGTGCCAGCAGTTTAGTCGGGAGGGCCGTTGAGACCCAGTACTTC. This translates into CASSLVGRAVETQYF.

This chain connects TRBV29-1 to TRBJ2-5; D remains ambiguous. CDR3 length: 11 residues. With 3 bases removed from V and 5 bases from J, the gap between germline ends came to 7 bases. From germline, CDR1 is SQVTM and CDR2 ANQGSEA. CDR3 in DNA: TGCAGCGTTGAGATACTTGAGACCCAGTACTTC. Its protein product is CSVEILETQYF.

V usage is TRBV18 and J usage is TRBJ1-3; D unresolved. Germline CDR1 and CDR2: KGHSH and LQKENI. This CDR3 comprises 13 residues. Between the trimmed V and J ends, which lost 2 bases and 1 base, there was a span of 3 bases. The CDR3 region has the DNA TGTGCCAGCTCACCAGGGTCTGGAAACACCATATATTTT. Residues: CASSPGSGNTIYF.

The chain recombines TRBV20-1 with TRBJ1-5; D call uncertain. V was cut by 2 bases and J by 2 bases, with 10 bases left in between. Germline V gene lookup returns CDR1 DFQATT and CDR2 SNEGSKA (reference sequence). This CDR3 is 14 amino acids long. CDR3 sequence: CSARQLQGNQPQHF. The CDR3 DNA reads TGCAGTGCTAGACAATTGCAGGGCAATCAGCCCCAGCATTTT.

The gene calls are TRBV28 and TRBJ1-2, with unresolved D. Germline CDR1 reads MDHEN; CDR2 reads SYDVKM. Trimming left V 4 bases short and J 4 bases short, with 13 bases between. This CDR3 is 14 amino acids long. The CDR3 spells CASSSNFKGYGYTF. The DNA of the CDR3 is TGTGCCAGCAGTTCTAATTTTAAGGGCTATGGCTACACCTTC.

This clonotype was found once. The CDR3 region is CASSPHGRHATYEQYF. Here the CDR3 DNA reads TGTGCCAGCAGTCCCCACGGTAGACATGCGACCTACGAGCAGTACTTC. The V and J genes are TRBV6-1 and TRBJ2-7, with D uncertain. Germline V gene lookup returns CDR1 MNHNS and CDR2 SASEGT. V was cut by 5 bases and J by 2 bases, with 19 bases left in between. There are 16 residues in the CDR3.

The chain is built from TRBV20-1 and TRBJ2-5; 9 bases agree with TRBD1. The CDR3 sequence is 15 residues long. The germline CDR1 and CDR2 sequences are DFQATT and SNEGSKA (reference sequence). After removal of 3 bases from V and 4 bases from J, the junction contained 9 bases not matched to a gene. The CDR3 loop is CSASRDRVGSETQYF. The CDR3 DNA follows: TGCAGTGCTAGCCGGGACAGGGTCGGGTCAGAGACCCAGTACTTC.

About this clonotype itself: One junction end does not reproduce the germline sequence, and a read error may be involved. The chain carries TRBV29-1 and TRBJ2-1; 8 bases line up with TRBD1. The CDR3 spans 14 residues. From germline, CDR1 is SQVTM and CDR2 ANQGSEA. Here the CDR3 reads CSVEGQGISNEQFF. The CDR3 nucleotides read TGCAGCGTGGAAGGACAGGGCATCTCCAATGAGCAGTTCTTC.

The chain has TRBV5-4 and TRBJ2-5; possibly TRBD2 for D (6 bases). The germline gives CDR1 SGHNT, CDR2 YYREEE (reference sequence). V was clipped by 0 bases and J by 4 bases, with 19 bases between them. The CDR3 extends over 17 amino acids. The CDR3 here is CASSLDLAAGRGETQYF. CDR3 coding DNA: TGTGCCAGCAGCTTGGACCTAGCTGCGGGGCGAGGAGAGACCCAGTACTTC.

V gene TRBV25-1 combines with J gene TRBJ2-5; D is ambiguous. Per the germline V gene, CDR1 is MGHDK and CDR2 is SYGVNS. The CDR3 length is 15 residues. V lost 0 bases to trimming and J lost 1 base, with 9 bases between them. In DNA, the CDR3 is TGTGCCAGCAGTGAATATCTGAGAGCCCAAGAGACCCAGTACTTC. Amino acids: CASSEYLRAQETQYF.

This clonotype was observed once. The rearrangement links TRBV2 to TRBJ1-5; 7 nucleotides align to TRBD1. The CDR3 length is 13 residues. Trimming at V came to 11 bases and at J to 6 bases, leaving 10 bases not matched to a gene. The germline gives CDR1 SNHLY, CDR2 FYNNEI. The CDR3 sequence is CAGRPGGTQPQHF. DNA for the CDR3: TGTGCCGGACGGCCAGGGGGAACTCAGCCCCAGCATTTT.

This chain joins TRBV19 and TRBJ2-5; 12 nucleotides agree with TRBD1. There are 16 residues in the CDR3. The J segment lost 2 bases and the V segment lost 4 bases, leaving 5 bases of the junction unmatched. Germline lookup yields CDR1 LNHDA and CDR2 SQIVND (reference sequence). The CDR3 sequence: CASSTMGQGAQETQYF. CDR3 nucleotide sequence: TGTGCCAGTAGTACTATGGGACAGGGGGCTCAAGAGACCCAGTACTTC. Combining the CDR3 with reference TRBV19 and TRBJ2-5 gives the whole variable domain DGGITQSPKYLFRKEGQNVTLSCEQNLNHDAMYWYRQDPGQGLRLIYYSQIVNDFQKGDIAEGYSVSREKKESFPLTVTSAQKNPTAFYLCASSTMGQGAQETQYFGPGTRLLVL.

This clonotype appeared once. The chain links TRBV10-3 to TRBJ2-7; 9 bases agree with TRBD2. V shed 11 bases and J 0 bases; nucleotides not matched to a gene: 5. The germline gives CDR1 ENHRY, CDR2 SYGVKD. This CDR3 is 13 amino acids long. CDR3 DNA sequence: TGTGCCGCCGGGACTAGCAGCTCCTACGAGCAGTACTTC. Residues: CAAGTSSSYEQYF.

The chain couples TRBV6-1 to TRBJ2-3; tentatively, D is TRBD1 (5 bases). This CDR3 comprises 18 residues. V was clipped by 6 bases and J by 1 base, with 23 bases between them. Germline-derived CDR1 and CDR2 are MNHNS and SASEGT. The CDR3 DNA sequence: TGTGCCAGCAGACGACAGCCTTCGTTGGCTCCTGGCACAGATACGCAGTATTTT. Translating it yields CASRRQPSLAPGTDTQYF.

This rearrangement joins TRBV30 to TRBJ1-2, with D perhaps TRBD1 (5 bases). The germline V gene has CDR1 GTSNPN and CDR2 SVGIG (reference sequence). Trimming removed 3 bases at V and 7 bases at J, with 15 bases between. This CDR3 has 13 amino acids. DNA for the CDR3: TGTGCCTGGAGATGGGGGAGCGGGGGTGGCTACACCTTC. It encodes CAWRWGSGGGYTF.

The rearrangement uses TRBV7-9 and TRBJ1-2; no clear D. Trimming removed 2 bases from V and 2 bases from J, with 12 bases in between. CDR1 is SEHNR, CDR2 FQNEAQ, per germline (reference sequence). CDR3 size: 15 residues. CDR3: CASSLRRGLNYGYTF. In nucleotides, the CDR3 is TGTGCCAGCAGCTTAAGGCGGGGATTAAACTATGGCTACACCTTC. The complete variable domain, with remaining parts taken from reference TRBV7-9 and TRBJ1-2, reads DTGVSQNPRHKITKRGQNVTFRCDPISEHNRLYWYRQTLGQGPEFLTYFQNEAQLEKSRLLSDRFSAERPKGSFSTLEIQRTEQGDSAMYLCASSLRRGLNYGYTFGSGTRLTVV.

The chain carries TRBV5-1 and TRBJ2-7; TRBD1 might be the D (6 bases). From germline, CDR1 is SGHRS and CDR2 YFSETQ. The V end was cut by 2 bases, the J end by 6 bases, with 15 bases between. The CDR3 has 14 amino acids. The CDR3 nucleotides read TGCGCCAGCAGCTTCAGGACAGACAGCCGCGAGCAGTACTTC. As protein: CASSFRTDSREQYF.